This TCR beta chain was recorded in a study of cytomegalovirus exposure and HLA in healthy donors (dated by TCRdb to 2017 to 2019). Turning to the overall study: According to a later analysis, one platform produced both the 120 validation repertoires and the roughly 660 repertoires of the first cohort. The study was designed to test whether signatures of past pathogen exposure could be identified by cataloging public T cell receptors. To predict cytomegalovirus infection status, the study combined high-throughput TCR immunosequencing, statistical association of individual TCRs with disease status, and machine learning. Along with the roughly 710-subject first cohort, a separate validation cohort of 120 different subjects was used.

Overall study outcomes, separate from this receptor: The classifier was reported to diagnose cytomegalovirus status with high specificity and sensitivity in both the original cohort and the validation cohort. Across donors, most TCR sequences were observed very rarely, whereas some public TCRs were present in many individuals. In a later analysis, TCRs clustered in the first cohort were found to also tend to co-occur in the approximately 120 validation repertoires, with approximately 94% of cluster scores above 0. According to the authors, the approach could potentially be generalized to other disease states and immunological phenotypes. A later analysis had no HLA typing for the validation cohort, so co-occurrence there was scored across all 110 or so repertoires. The study gave a list of over 150 TCR beta chains associated with cytomegalovirus. In vitro tests confirmed that a few of the cytomegalovirus-associated TCR beta chains recognize cytomegalovirus antigens.

Libraries were constructed by the immunoSEQ multiplex PCR assay. As for the original processing: To diagnose cytomegalovirus status from the catalog of TCR beta chain sequences, a statistical classification framework was built. TCRdb took over this immuneACCESS table, retaining in-frame rearrangements with V and J assigned. Such tables are incomplete; in checked studies, under half of the missing clones stem from an unresolved V gene, and the remainder is unexplained. V and J calls and clone size come straight from that table; D and trimming were deduced from the DNA. The sample profile shows some 140,000 clones; roughly nine tenths of them were found once. Together, the top ten hold roughly 3% of the sample. The donors were included in the validation cohort of some 110 subjects, a group kept apart from the roughly 690-subject first cohort. This clone was observed at least ten times. It has no known antigen specificity. Within one base of it there is no much larger clone, and no base qualities were kept.

Sequenced sample: PBMCs. This TCR came from a man aged 18-30 years in good health and CMV-seronegative.

The CDR3 protein is CASSFEGTVHYDEQYF. The bases read TGCGCCAGCAGCTTCGAGGGGACAGTCCATTACGACGAGCAGTACTTC. This chain is built from TRBV5-1 and TRBJ2-7, with 7 bases in between that match TRBD1. Reading the germline V gene gives CDR1 SGHRS and CDR2 YFSETQ. The germline V end is reduced by 2 bases and the J end by 5 bases; junction bases left unmatched: 13. Taken from cysteine to phenylalanine, the CDR3 has 16 residues. Only the CDR3 portion is preserved as DNA: 48 bases, with reading frame beginning at the first base.